This T cell receptor (beta chain) was obtained from a study of blood T cell repertoires in COVID-19. Study overall: T cells, B-cell-depleted T cells, or PBMCs supplied cDNA or gDNA.

The germline gives CDR1 SGHTA, CDR2 FQGNSA. The CDR3 is made up of 13 amino acids. Between the trimmed V and J ends, which lost 3 bases and 3 bases, there was a span of 6 bases. The table came from immunoSEQ multiplex PCR; TCRdb's copy has only in-frame clones and leaves some out. This table holds around 86,000 clones, 85% found once. Sequenced input: peripheral blood. The receptor's source is a man older than 75 with acute or convalescent COVID-19. The gene calls are TRBV7-2 and TRBJ1-3; no reliable D call. CDR3 loop: CASSLTNGNTIYF. The DNA for the CDR3 is TGTGCCAGCAGCTTGACAAATGGAAACACCATATATTTT.